Here is one TCR beta chain with its context. Its target is not known. The CDR3 loop spans 15 amino acids. V shed 6 bases, J shed 6 bases, and the junction held 7 bases outside the gene matches. From germline, CDR1 is LGHNA and CDR2 YSLEER. The data belong to a study of cytomegalovirus exposure and HLA in healthy donors. Turning to the study itself: Within the Caucasian-associated ancestry cluster were around 81% of the 398 genotyped donors.

The PCR contained 60 Vbeta and 13 Jbeta primers. The method was immunoSEQ multiplex PCR; TCRdb's version includes in-frame clones alone and lacks a portion of them. The repertoire holds 110,000 to 150,000 clones, with roughly 80% as singletons. Study-level points and caveats: The investigators catalogued 164 TCR beta chains as cytomegalovirus-associated. Follow-up analysis seemed to connect common viral pathogens with several of the most significant clusters identified.

Material for sequencing was PBMCs. The clonotype comes from a man aged 35-49 years in good health and CMV-seropositive. V and J are TRBV4-3 and TRBJ2-1, with 11 bases matching TRBD1. The CDR3 DNA reads as TGCGCCAGCAGAGTGACCGGGACAGGGGGCAATGAGCAGTTCTTC. It translates to CASRVTGTGGNEQFF.